These T cell receptor beta chains were read from a single sample in a study of blood T cell repertoires in COVID-19. Profiled with immunoSEQ multiplex PCR; TCRdb holds only in-frame clones, not every one. The data show around 300,000 clones, around 85% seen once. The source material was peripheral blood. All receptors derive from a woman aged 50 to 60 with active or convalescent COVID-19. The CDR3 runs from the conserved cysteine through the conserved F or W. Each record gives: J gene, clone size, D gene, V gene, CDR3 protein, CDR3 DNA. The D gene is left open where the match is weak. Size tells how often a clone was seen (once, few, many) or the class of an expanded clone, and some rows leave it out.

TRBJ2-2 once - TRBV19 CASSTLTPGELFF TGTGCCAGTAGTACCCTAACCCCCGGGGAGCTGTTTTTT
TRBJ1-2 - - TRBV28 CASLSLKYGYTF TGTGCCAGCCTCTCTTTAAAATATGGCTACACCTTC
TRBJ1-1 - - TRBV5-1 CASSQDRRSTEAFF TGCGCCAGCAGCCAAGACAGGAGGAGTACTGAAGCTTTCTTT
TRBJ1-1 - - TRBV28 CASNLVRRVSSEAFF TGTGCCAGCAACTTAGTGAGGAGAGTAAGCTCTGAAGCTTTCTTT
TRBJ2-5 few TRBD2 TRBV9 CASSPRILAGGETQYF TGTGCCAGCAGCCCCCGGATACTAGCGGGAGGAGAGACCCAGTACTTC
TRBJ2-2 - - TRBV27 CASSPQGRGGELFF TGTGCCAGCAGCCCTCAGGGAAGGGGGGGGGAGCTGTTTTTT
TRBJ2-1 - TRBD2 TRBV9 CASSDGTSGLHNEQFF TGTGCCAGCAGCGACGGGACTAGCGGGCTCCACAATGAGCAGTTCTTC
TRBJ2-2 - TRBD2 TRBV5-1 CASSPQAGEGGELFF TGCGCCAGCAGCCCACAAGCGGGAGAGGGCGGGGAGCTGTTTTTT
TRBJ1-1 - TRBD1 TRBV25-1 CASRQGTTEAFF TGTGCCAGCAGACAGGGGACCACTGAAGCTTTCTTT
TRBJ2-5 few - TRBV5-4 CASSASGRGNQETQYF TGTGCCAGCAGCGCCTCCGGGAGAGGAAACCAAGAGACCCAGTACTTC
TRBJ1-2 - TRBD1 TRBV11-2 CASSLGTALDGYTF TGTGCCAGCAGCCTTGGGACAGCTCTGGATGGCTACACCTTC
TRBJ2-7 - TRBD2 TRBV6-1 CASSEFGLARNEQYF TGTGCCAGCAGTGAATTTGGACTAGCGCGGAACGAGCAGTACTTC
TRBJ2-5 - TRBD2 TRBV7-9 CASSSGSSGETQYF TGTGCCAGCAGCTCGGGGAGTAGCGGGGAGACCCAGTACTTC
TRBJ2-1 - TRBD2 TRBV5-4 CASSLGGSGGYNEQFF TGTGCCAGCAGCTTGGGCGGTAGCGGGGGATACAATGAGCAGTTCTTC
TRBJ2-3 - - TRBV18 CASSPLTQGFTQYF TGTGCCAGCTCACCGCTAACGCAGGGCTTTACGCAGTATTTT
TRBJ2-1 once TRBD2 TRBV19 CASSASGLAEYNEQFF TGTGCCAGTAGTGCCTCGGGACTAGCAGAATACAATGAGCAGTTCTTC
TRBJ2-1 - TRBD2 TRBV9 CASSVDLPSGPYNEQFF TGTGCCAGCAGCGTGGACCTCCCTAGCGGCCCTTACAATGAGCAGTTCTTC
TRBJ2-3 - TRBD2 TRBV29-1 CSVVWLAGVADTQYF TGCAGCGTTGTGTGGCTAGCGGGAGTTGCAGATACGCAGTATTTT
TRBJ2-5 - - TRBV28 CASSLAGETQYF TGTGCCAGCAGTTTAGCGGGAGAGACCCAGTACTTC
TRBJ1-5 once TRBD1 TRBV2 CASSDRTGRNQPQHF TGTGCCAGCAGTGATCGGACAGGGCGCAATCAGCCCCAGCATTTT
TRBJ2-1 - TRBD2 TRBV27 CASSAGTSGSYNEQFF TGTGCCAGCAGCGCCGGGACTAGCGGCTCCTACAATGAGCAGTTCTTC
TRBJ1-1 - - TRBV9 CASSPTPLNTEAFF TGTGCCAGCAGCCCAACACCCCTGAACACTGAAGCTTTCTTT
TRBJ2-1 - TRBD2 TRBV19 CASRLAGDNEQFF TGTGCCAGTAGGCTAGCGGGAGATAATGAGCAGTTCTTC
TRBJ2-5 - TRBD2 TRBV5-1 CASSWEGRTQETQYF TGCGCCAGCAGCTGGGAGGGACGCACGCAAGAGACCCAGTACTTC
TRBJ1-2 - TRBD1 TRBV4-1 CASSPTGQFYGYTF TGCGCCAGCAGCCCAACGGGACAGTTCTATGGCTACACCTTC
TRBJ2-1 - TRBD2 TRBV11-2 CASSSLGASGNSEEQFF TGTGCCAGCAGCTCTCTGGGGGCTAGCGGGAATTCAGAAGAGCAGTTCTTC
TRBJ1-1 - - TRBV14 CASSQRIQQGNTEAFF TGTGCCAGCAGCCAACGGATACAACAGGGGAACACTGAAGCTTTCTTT
TRBJ1-2 once - TRBV28 CASSLYPGNDYTF TGTGCCAGCAGTTTATACCCAGGGAACGACTACACCTTC
TRBJ2-5 - TRBD2 TRBV5-1 CASSLVLAGEVETQYF TGCGCCAGCAGCTTGGTGCTAGCGGGAGAGGTCGAGACCCAGTACTTC
TRBJ2-7 - - TRBV6-5 CASRVQGGSYEQYF TGTGCCAGCAGGGTCCAGGGGGGAAGCTACGAGCAGTACTTC
TRBJ2-5 - - TRBV3-1/TRBV3-2 CASSPTQGRETQYF TGTGCCAGCAGCCCGACCCAGGGGAGAGAGACCCAGTACTTC
TRBJ2-3 - TRBD2 TRBV9 CASSVGSGRGSDTQYF TGTGCCAGCAGCGTAGGCAGCGGGAGGGGATCAGATACGCAGTATTTT
TRBJ1-5 - - TRBV6-5 CASSLGGVGNQPQHF TGTGCCAGCAGTCTTGGCGGGGTCGGCAATCAGCCCCAGCATTTT
TRBJ2-3 - - TRBV10-1 CASSESIHSTDTQYF TGCGCCAGCAGTGAGTCTATCCACTCCACAGATACGCAGTATTTT
TRBJ2-3 - - TRBV3-1/TRBV3-2 CASSHLRQGTDTQYF TGTGCCAGCAGCCACCTCCGACAGGGCACAGATACGCAGTATTTT
TRBJ1-2 - - TRBV12-3/TRBV12-4 CASRSTGFDGYTF TGTGCCAGCAGGTCTACAGGGTTTGATGGCTACACCTTC
TRBJ2-6 - TRBD1 TRBV15 CATSEGQGPGANVLTF TGTGCCACCAGCGAGGGACAGGGGCCCGGGGCCAACGTCCTGACTTTC
TRBJ2-1 - TRBD2 TRBV7-6 CASSLETSGRGEQFF TGTGCCAGCAGCTTAGAGACTAGCGGGAGGGGTGAGCAGTTCTTC
TRBJ2-7 - TRBD2 TRBV7-9 CASSERTSGTYEQYF TGTGCCAGCAGCGAGAGAACTAGCGGGACGTACGAGCAGTACTTC
TRBJ1-4 once - TRBV2 CASSEMGGAVEKLFF TGTGCCAGCAGTGAAATGGGAGGGGCGGTTGAAAAACTGTTTTTT
TRBJ2-1 - - TRBV28 CASSFPSPPEQFF TGTGCCAGCAGTTTCCCCTCCCCCCCGGAGCAGTTCTTC